This is a list of T cell receptor beta chains from one sample in a study of cytomegalovirus exposure and HLA in healthy donors. Assay: immunoSEQ multiplex PCR; the TCRdb copy retains only in-frame clones and omits some. Among 130,000 to 150,000 clones listed, around 73% were seen once. Sequenced: PBMCs. The receptors derive from a female donor in good health and CMV-seronegative. Each CDR3 is given with its conserved first and last residue. A D gene is named only where the DNA matches it firmly. The listing skips clone size in some rows; elsewhere it reads once, few, many or a size class.

d_gene: .
abundance: .
j_gene: TRBJ2-7
v_gene: TRBV7-6
CDR3nt: TGTGCCAGCAGCTTAGGAGGGGGATTCGAGCAGTACTTC
CDR3aa: CASSLGGGFEQYF

d_gene: TRBD2
abundance: many
j_gene: TRBJ2-7
v_gene: TRBV4-1
CDR3nt: TGCGCCAGCAGCCAAGTGTTTTTGGGATCCGGGACTAGCGGCTCCTACGAGCAGTACTTC
CDR3aa: CASSQVFLGSGTSGSYEQYF

d_gene: .
abundance: .
j_gene: TRBJ1-1
v_gene: TRBV7-9
CDR3nt: TGTTCCAGCAGCAAAGAGGGCTCTGAAGCTTTCTTT
CDR3aa: CSSSKEGSEAFF

d_gene: TRBD2
abundance: .
j_gene: TRBJ2-1
v_gene: TRBV6-6
CDR3nt: TGTGCCAGCAGGAACCGCGGGGGGCTTGAACAGTTCTTC
CDR3aa: CASRNRGGLEQFF

d_gene: TRBD1
abundance: few
j_gene: TRBJ2-5
v_gene: TRBV19
CDR3nt: TGTGCCAGTTCACCGTTTACAGGGGGCCAAGAGACCCAGTACTTC
CDR3aa: CASSPFTGGQETQYF

d_gene: TRBD1
abundance: few
j_gene: TRBJ1-2
v_gene: TRBV28
CDR3nt: TGTGCCAGCAGTTTACAACCCCCGGACAGGGGGGGATATGGCTACACCTTC
CDR3aa: CASSLQPPDRGGYGYTF

d_gene: TRBD1
abundance: .
j_gene: TRBJ1-1
v_gene: TRBV11-2
CDR3nt: TGTGCCAGCAGCTTAGAGGGTTGGGGACAGTTGAACACTGAAGCTTTCTTT
CDR3aa: CASSLEGWGQLNTEAFF

d_gene: .
abundance: .
j_gene: TRBJ1-2
v_gene: TRBV20-1
CDR3nt: TGCACCTCGGGGAACTATGGCTACACCTTC
CDR3aa: CTSGNYGYTF

d_gene: .
abundance: .
j_gene: TRBJ2-5
v_gene: TRBV9
CDR3nt: TGTGCCAGCAGCGCCACACAGGGCGGGGAGACCCAGTACTTC
CDR3aa: CASSATQGGETQYF

d_gene: TRBD2
abundance: few
j_gene: TRBJ2-1
v_gene: TRBV30
CDR3nt: TGTGCCCGAAAAGGATCGTGGACTAGCGGGGGGGCCGGGGATGAGCAGTTCTTC
CDR3aa: CARKGSWTSGGAGDEQFF

d_gene: TRBD1
abundance: .
j_gene: TRBJ1-1
v_gene: TRBV28
CDR3nt: TGTGCCAGCAGGGCCCCGACAGGGCACACTGAAGCTTTCTTT
CDR3aa: CASRAPTGHTEAFF

d_gene: TRBD1
abundance: .
j_gene: TRBJ2-1
v_gene: TRBV6-4
CDR3nt: TGTGCCAGCAGTGACTCGGGGGGACAGGGGGCGGATGAGCAGTTCTTC
CDR3aa: CASSDSGGQGADEQFF

d_gene: .
abundance: .
j_gene: TRBJ1-1
v_gene: TRBV7-9
CDR3nt: TGTGCCAGCAGTCGAGGTCTGAACACTGAAGCTTTCTTT
CDR3aa: CASSRGLNTEAFF

d_gene: .
abundance: .
j_gene: TRBJ1-4
v_gene: TRBV6-6
CDR3nt: TGTGCCAGCAGTTACTCTGCTCTCGGAGGACAGCCCATTTTT
CDR3aa: CASSYSALGGQPIF

d_gene: .
abundance: .
j_gene: TRBJ2-2
v_gene: TRBV5-1
CDR3nt: TGCGCCAGTTCCGTCTCTCAGGGGCCCCATGGAACCGGGGAGCTGTTTTTT
CDR3aa: CASSVSQGPHGTGELFF

d_gene: .
abundance: few
j_gene: TRBJ2-3
v_gene: TRBV5-1
CDR3nt: TGCGCCAGCAGCCCGGTTACCACAGATACGCAGTATTTT
CDR3aa: CASSPVTTDTQYF

d_gene: TRBD1
abundance: .
j_gene: TRBJ2-7
v_gene: TRBV13
CDR3nt: TGTGCCAGCAGCTTAGGGACAGGGGTCTACGAGCAGTACTTC
CDR3aa: CASSLGTGVYEQYF

d_gene: .
abundance: .
j_gene: TRBJ1-1
v_gene: TRBV5-1
CDR3nt: TGCGCCAGCAGCTTGGTGGGCCTGGGGCCGAACACTGAAGCTTTCTTT
CDR3aa: CASSLVGLGPNTEAFF

d_gene: .
abundance: .
j_gene: TRBJ2-7
v_gene: TRBV27
CDR3nt: TGTGCCAGCAGTTTATTAGGGCGGGGCGAGCAGTACTTC
CDR3aa: CASSLLGRGEQYF

d_gene: TRBD2
abundance: once
j_gene: TRBJ2-1
v_gene: TRBV11-2
CDR3nt: TGTGCCAGCAGACAGGGACTAGCGGGAGTTGGTGAGCAGTTCTTC
CDR3aa: CASRQGLAGVGEQFF

d_gene: .
abundance: .
j_gene: TRBJ2-3
v_gene: TRBV7-2
CDR3nt: TGTGCCAGCAGCTTAGCTAGAGGAAACACAGATACGCAGTATTTT
CDR3aa: CASSLARGNTDTQYF

d_gene: TRBD2
abundance: .
j_gene: TRBJ2-1
v_gene: TRBV5-1
CDR3nt: TGCGCCAGCAGCTTGCGGGGGGGTACGAATGAGCAGTTCTTC
CDR3aa: CASSLRGGTNEQFF

d_gene: TRBD2
abundance: .
j_gene: TRBJ2-1
v_gene: TRBV6-1
CDR3nt: TGTGCCAGCAGTGAAACTCCTAGCGGCTACAATGAGCAGTTCTTC
CDR3aa: CASSETPSGYNEQFF

d_gene: .
abundance: .
j_gene: TRBJ1-2
v_gene: TRBV27
CDR3nt: TGTGCCAGCAGTTTATCCGGAACTGGGGCCAACTATGGCTACACCTTC
CDR3aa: CASSLSGTGANYGYTF

d_gene: .
abundance: .
j_gene: TRBJ1-5
v_gene: TRBV2
CDR3nt: TGTGCCAGCAGTGAAAGGGGTAGCAATCAGCCCCAGCATTTT
CDR3aa: CASSERGSNQPQHF

d_gene: .
abundance: .
j_gene: TRBJ2-5
v_gene: TRBV19
CDR3nt: TGTGCCAGTAGTATAGATCTGGGCCAGACCCAGTACTTC
CDR3aa: CASSIDLGQTQYF

d_gene: TRBD1
abundance: .
j_gene: TRBJ2-7
v_gene: TRBV13
CDR3nt: TGTGCCAGCAGCTCCCAGACAGGGGCGCAACCTTCCTACGAGCAGTACTTC
CDR3aa: CASSSQTGAQPSYEQYF

d_gene: .
abundance: .
j_gene: TRBJ1-5
v_gene: TRBV28
CDR3nt: TGTGCCAGCAGCCCATCAGGGACAAATCAGCCCCAGCATTTT
CDR3aa: CASSPSGTNQPQHF

d_gene: .
abundance: .
j_gene: TRBJ2-2
v_gene: TRBV7-2
CDR3nt: TGTGCCAGCAGCTTAGGGGTGAGAGGAACCGGGGAGCTGTTTTTT
CDR3aa: CASSLGVRGTGELFF

d_gene: .
abundance: .
j_gene: TRBJ1-1
v_gene: TRBV6-6
CDR3nt: TGTGCCAGCAGTCTACAGGGAGAAGCTTTCTTT
CDR3aa: CASSLQGEAFF

d_gene: TRBD1
abundance: .
j_gene: TRBJ2-5
v_gene: TRBV6-1
CDR3nt: TGTGCCAGCAGATCCAAACAGGGGCCGCAGACCCAGTACTTC
CDR3aa: CASRSKQGPQTQYF

d_gene: TRBD1
abundance: .
j_gene: TRBJ1-2
v_gene: TRBV9
CDR3nt: TGTGCCAGCAGCGTACTTCCGACAGGGCAGCATGGCTACACCTTC
CDR3aa: CASSVLPTGQHGYTF

d_gene: TRBD1
abundance: .
j_gene: TRBJ2-7
v_gene: TRBV5-1
CDR3nt: TGCGCCAGCAGCTTATGGGCCGGGACAGGGTTCACCTACGAGCAGTACTTC
CDR3aa: CASSLWAGTGFTYEQYF

d_gene: .
abundance: .
j_gene: TRBJ1-6
v_gene: TRBV7-8
CDR3nt: TGTGCCAGCAGCCTAGGGGACTCCTCACCCCTCCACTTT
CDR3aa: CASSLGDSSPLHF

d_gene: .
abundance: .
j_gene: TRBJ2-7
v_gene: TRBV27
CDR3nt: TGTGCCAGCAGTTCGCGGGTCCGGACCTACGAGCAGTACTTC
CDR3aa: CASSSRVRTYEQYF

d_gene: TRBD1
abundance: .
j_gene: TRBJ1-5
v_gene: TRBV19
CDR3nt: TGTGCCAGTAGCGGGACAGGGGGCGTGGGCAATCAGCCCCAGCATTTT
CDR3aa: CASSGTGGVGNQPQHF

d_gene: .
abundance: few
j_gene: TRBJ1-1
v_gene: TRBV2
CDR3nt: TGTGCCAGTGGCAAGGGGTTGGTGCCTGAAGCTTTCTTT
CDR3aa: CASGKGLVPEAFF

d_gene: TRBD2
abundance: .
j_gene: TRBJ2-4
v_gene: TRBV28
CDR3nt: TGTGCCAGCAGCCGGATAGCGGGAGTACAAGGCAAAAACATTCAGTACTTC
CDR3aa: CASSRIAGVQGKNIQYF

d_gene: .
abundance: .
j_gene: TRBJ1-4
v_gene: TRBV6-1
CDR3nt: TGTGCCAGCAGGCCCGGGGGAAAGGGTTATGAAAAACTGTTTTTT
CDR3aa: CASRPGGKGYEKLFF

d_gene: .
abundance: .
j_gene: TRBJ2-6
v_gene: TRBV19
CDR3nt: TGTGCCAGTAGCTCAACCATGGGGGGTACCTCTGGGGCCAACGTCCTGACTTTC
CDR3aa: CASSSTMGGTSGANVLTF

d_gene: .
abundance: .
j_gene: TRBJ2-5
v_gene: TRBV18
CDR3nt: TGTGCCAGCTCACTACTGGACAGTCACCGAGGCGAGACCCAGTACTTC
CDR3aa: CASSLLDSHRGETQYF

d_gene: .
abundance: few
j_gene: TRBJ1-1
v_gene: TRBV16
CDR3nt: TGTGCCAGCAGCCAATTTAGTGGCGGGAGCACTGAAGCTTTCTTT
CDR3aa: CASSQFSGGSTEAFF

d_gene: TRBD1
abundance: .
j_gene: TRBJ2-7
v_gene: TRBV2
CDR3nt: TGTGCCAGCAGTGAGGCCATGACAGGGCCGTCCTACGAGCAGTACTTC
CDR3aa: CASSEAMTGPSYEQYF

d_gene: TRBD2
abundance: few
j_gene: TRBJ2-3
v_gene: TRBV5-4
CDR3nt: TGTGCCAGCAGCTTGGGCACCGGGACTAGCCTAGATACGCAGTATTTT
CDR3aa: CASSLGTGTSLDTQYF

d_gene: TRBD2
abundance: .
j_gene: TRBJ2-5
v_gene: TRBV7-2
CDR3nt: TGTGCCAGCACCTCCTTAGGGGCTAGCGGAGAGACCCAGTACTTC
CDR3aa: CASTSLGASGETQYF

d_gene: .
abundance: .
j_gene: TRBJ1-1
v_gene: TRBV5-1
CDR3nt: TGCGCCAGCAGCCTCGGACAAGCTCCTGAAGCTTTCTTT
CDR3aa: CASSLGQAPEAFF

d_gene: TRBD2
abundance: .
j_gene: TRBJ2-7
v_gene: TRBV28
CDR3nt: TGTGCCAGCAACCGGCGGGGGGGGCGTTTCTACGAGCAGTACTTC
CDR3aa: CASNRRGGRFYEQYF

d_gene: .
abundance: .
j_gene: TRBJ1-5
v_gene: TRBV6-6
CDR3nt: TGTGCCCAAGCAGGAGGAGGGAGCAATCAGCCCCAGCATTTT
CDR3aa: CAQAGGGSNQPQHF

d_gene: .
abundance: .
j_gene: TRBJ1-1
v_gene: TRBV30
CDR3nt: TGTGCCTGGAGCCTCGACTTTATGAACACTGAAGCTTTCTTT
CDR3aa: CAWSLDFMNTEAFF

d_gene: .
abundance: .
j_gene: TRBJ1-2
v_gene: TRBV29-1
CDR3nt: TGCAGCGTTGTTGGAGGGGTAGGATATGGCTACACCTTC
CDR3aa: CSVVGGVGYGYTF

d_gene: .
abundance: .
j_gene: TRBJ2-1
v_gene: TRBV7-2
CDR3nt: TGTGCCAGCAGCCAACGCCGGGGTGCTGAGCAGTTCTTC
CDR3aa: CASSQRRGAEQFF

d_gene: .
abundance: once
j_gene: TRBJ2-5
v_gene: TRBV21-1
CDR3nt: TGTGCCAGCAGCACTGGGACGACAGGGTTCCAAGAGACCCAGTACTTC
CDR3aa: CASSTGTTGFQETQYF

d_gene: .
abundance: .
j_gene: TRBJ2-3
v_gene: TRBV5-1
CDR3nt: TGCGCCAGCAGCTTGGAACTTCACGATACAGATACGCAGTATTTT
CDR3aa: CASSLELHDTDTQYF

d_gene: .
abundance: .
j_gene: TRBJ1-1
v_gene: TRBV5-8
CDR3nt: TGTGCCAGCAGCTTGGGTACCAGGGGTTCGGGCACTGAAGCTTTCTTT
CDR3aa: CASSLGTRGSGTEAFF

d_gene: TRBD1
abundance: few
j_gene: TRBJ1-1
v_gene: TRBV6-5
CDR3nt: TGTGCCAGCAGTTCCTTGACAGGGGGCACTGAAGCTTTCTTT
CDR3aa: CASSSLTGGTEAFF

d_gene: TRBD1
abundance: .
j_gene: TRBJ2-2
v_gene: TRBV11-2
CDR3nt: TGTGCCAGCAGCCTCACTCGGGACAGGGGAGGATTACGCACCGGGGAGCTGTTTTTT
CDR3aa: CASSLTRDRGGLRTGELFF

d_gene: TRBD1
abundance: few
j_gene: TRBJ2-1
v_gene: TRBV5-1
CDR3nt: TGCGCCAGCAGCTTGGGGGCTCGGGACAGCCCCTACAATGAGCAGTTCTTC
CDR3aa: CASSLGARDSPYNEQFF

d_gene: .
abundance: .
j_gene: TRBJ1-1
v_gene: TRBV19
CDR3nt: TGTGCCAGTAGTATCACTACCGGGACAAGCGAAGCTTTCTTT
CDR3aa: CASSITTGTSEAFF

d_gene: .
abundance: .
j_gene: TRBJ2-1
v_gene: TRBV27
CDR3nt: TGTGCCAGCAGAACGCTAGGGGTCCCTTACAATGAGCAGTTCTTC
CDR3aa: CASRTLGVPYNEQFF